These T cell receptor beta chains were read from a single sample in a study of regulatory T cells in long-lasting Graves disease. TCRdb re-derived calls from the multiplex PCR reads in MiXCR, one entry per CDR3 protein. The sample gives around 400,000 distinct CDR3 sequences, around a fifth of which show up once; roughly an eighth is in the top ten. The sequences come from peripheral blood mononuclear cells (PBMCs), collected when the disease was refractory, from a patient treated with antithyroid drugs. The receptors were sampled from a female donor with Graves disease. Each CDR3 is given with its conserved first and last residue. Each record gives: D gene, V gene, clone size, J gene, CDR3 protein, CDR3 DNA. D genes are given only for firm matches. Clone size is stated in some rows and not others, as once, few, many or a class when expanded.

D gene: TRBD2
V gene: TRBV20-1
clone size: few
J gene: TRBJ2-1
CDR3 protein: CSAPRLAGSYNEQFF
CDR3 DNA: TGCAGTGCTCCCCGGCTAGCGGGGTCCTACAATGAGCAGTTCTTC

D gene: NA
V gene: TRBV20-1
clone size: NA
J gene: TRBJ2-1
CDR3 protein: CSAPDDLEQFF
CDR3 DNA: TGCAGTGCTCCGGATGACTTAGAGCAGTTCTTC

D gene: NA
V gene: TRBV5-6
clone size: few
J gene: TRBJ2-7
CDR3 protein: CASRPLQLSDYEQYF
CDR3 DNA: TGTGCCAGCAGACCCTTACAGTTATCAGACTACGAGCAGTACTTC

D gene: NA
V gene: TRBV2
clone size: many
J gene: TRBJ2-2
CDR3 protein: CASTNSEGRIRGELFF
CDR3 DNA: TGTGCCAGCACTAACTCCGAGGGGAGGATTAGGGGCGAGCTGTTTTTT

D gene: NA
V gene: TRBV28
clone size: many
J gene: TRBJ1-2
CDR3 protein: CASSGPGHSYGYTF
CDR3 DNA: TGTGCCAGCAGTGGGCCGGGACATAGCTATGGCTACACCTTC

D gene: NA
V gene: TRBV15
clone size: NA
J gene: TRBJ2-4
CDR3 protein: CATSRETKRNIQYF
CDR3 DNA: TGTGCCACCAGCAGGGAAACCAAGCGAAACATTCAGTACTTC

D gene: NA
V gene: TRBV11-1
clone size: many
J gene: TRBJ2-5
CDR3 protein: CASSLGTAHWETQYF
CDR3 DNA: TGTGCCAGCAGCTTGGGTACGGCCCACTGGGAGACCCAGTACTTC

D gene: NA
V gene: TRBV28
clone size: NA
J gene: TRBJ2-5
CDR3 protein: CASSPTRGRARTQYF
CDR3 DNA: TGTGCCAGCAGCCCCACGAGGGGCAGGGCCCGGACCCAGTACTTC

D gene: NA
V gene: TRBV11-2
clone size: many
J gene: TRBJ2-2
CDR3 protein: CASSGSGDTGELFF
CDR3 DNA: TGTGCCAGCAGCGGGTCGGGGGACACCGGGGAGCTGTTTTTT

D gene: TRBD2
V gene: TRBV11-2
clone size: few
J gene: TRBJ2-7
CDR3 protein: CASNPSGLAGTYEQYF
CDR3 DNA: TGTGCCAGCAACCCCAGCGGACTAGCGGGAACTTACGAGCAGTACTTC

D gene: NA
V gene: TRBV20-1
clone size: few
J gene: TRBJ2-1
CDR3 protein: CSAQLQSSYNEQFF
CDR3 DNA: TGCAGTGCTCAACTCCAAAGCTCCTACAATGAGCAGTTCTTC

D gene: NA
V gene: TRBV5-6
clone size: many
J gene: TRBJ1-2
CDR3 protein: CASSLGFGYTF
CDR3 DNA: TGTGCCAGCAGCTTGGGTTTTGGCTACACCTTC

D gene: NA
V gene: TRBV18
clone size: many
J gene: TRBJ1-2
CDR3 protein: CASSPGEGSYGYTF
CDR3 DNA: TGTGCCAGCTCACCGGGGGAAGGCTCCTATGGCTACACCTTC

D gene: NA
V gene: TRBV29-1
clone size: NA
J gene: TRBJ2-6
CDR3 protein: CSVGGIDYGGANVLTF
CDR3 DNA: TGCAGCGTTGGGGGCATCGACTATGGTGGGGCCAACGTCCTGACTTTC

D gene: NA
V gene: TRBV5-5
clone size: many
J gene: TRBJ2-5
CDR3 protein: CASSLAFGPGQETQYF
CDR3 DNA: TGTGCCAGCAGCTTGGCGTTCGGACCGGGACAAGAGACCCAGTACTTC

D gene: NA
V gene: TRBV7-9
clone size: NA
J gene: TRBJ2-7
CDR3 protein: CASCLGASEQYF
CDR3 DNA: TGTGCCAGCTGCCTAGGGGCCAGCGAGCAGTACTTC

D gene: NA
V gene: TRBV30
clone size: NA
J gene: TRBJ2-7
CDR3 protein: CAWSGQAVYEQYF
CDR3 DNA: TGTGCCTGGAGTGGACAGGCGGTCTACGAGCAGTACTTC

D gene: NA
V gene: TRBV5-1
clone size: few
J gene: TRBJ2-5
CDR3 protein: CASSLTGKGETQYF
CDR3 DNA: TGCGCCAGCAGCTTAACCGGGAAAGGGGAGACCCAGTACTTC

D gene: TRBD1
V gene: TRBV20-1
clone size: many
J gene: TRBJ2-5
CDR3 protein: CSALGQGWETQYF
CDR3 DNA: TGCAGTGCCTTAGGACAGGGATGGGAGACCCAGTACTTC

D gene: NA
V gene: TRBV27
clone size: NA
J gene: TRBJ2-2
CDR3 protein: CASSPRTFDTGELFF
CDR3 DNA: TGTGCCAGCAGTCCACGAACCTTCGACACCGGGGAGCTGTTTTTT

D gene: TRBD2
V gene: TRBV29-1
clone size: NA
J gene: TRBJ2-3
CDR3 protein: CSAGLAEFTNTQYF
CDR3 DNA: TGCAGCGCGGGACTAGCGGAGTTCACGAATACGCAGTATTTT

D gene: NA
V gene: TRBV27
clone size: many
J gene: TRBJ1-2
CDR3 protein: CASKTGSYGYTF
CDR3 DNA: TGTGCCAGCAAAACAGGAAGCTATGGCTACACCTTC

D gene: NA
V gene: TRBV2
clone size: NA
J gene: TRBJ1-3
CDR3 protein: CASSEVGGSAGNTIYF
CDR3 DNA: TGTGCCAGCAGTGAAGTCGGGGGATCGGCTGGAAACACCATATATTTT

D gene: TRBD1
V gene: TRBV7-9
clone size: NA
J gene: TRBJ1-4
CDR3 protein: CASSPGQANEKLFF
CDR3 DNA: TGTGCCAGCAGCCCGGGACAGGCTAATGAAAAACTGTTTTTT

D gene: NA
V gene: TRBV30
clone size: many
J gene: TRBJ1-5
CDR3 protein: CAWSVGQGSNQPQHF
CDR3 DNA: TGTGCCTGGAGTGTAGGGCAGGGGAGCAATCAGCCCCAGCATTTT

D gene: NA
V gene: TRBV18
clone size: NA
J gene: TRBJ2-7
CDR3 protein: CASSPPGRVLEQYF
CDR3 DNA: TGTGCCAGCTCACCACCTGGCAGGGTCCTCGAGCAGTACTTC

D gene: TRBD2
V gene: TRBV27
clone size: many
J gene: TRBJ2-7
CDR3 protein: CASGPSGSYEQYF
CDR3 DNA: TGTGCCAGCGGGCCTAGCGGCTCCTACGAGCAGTACTTC

D gene: NA
V gene: TRBV2
clone size: many
J gene: TRBJ2-5
CDR3 protein: CASSEAPETQYF
CDR3 DNA: TGTGCCAGCAGTGAAGCCCCAGAGACCCAGTACTTC

D gene: NA
V gene: TRBV3-1
clone size: NA
J gene: TRBJ2-7
CDR3 protein: CASSHAQGGGGPEQYF
CDR3 DNA: TGTGCCAGCAGCCATGCCCAGGGGGGGGGCGGCCCCGAGCAGTACTTC

D gene: NA
V gene: TRBV4-1
clone size: once
J gene: TRBJ2-7
CDR3 protein: CASSQDIPYEQYF
CDR3 DNA: TGCGCCAGCAGCCAAGACATACCCTACGAGCAGTACTTC

D gene: TRBD1
V gene: TRBV12-3/TRBV12-4
clone size: many
J gene: TRBJ1-2
CDR3 protein: CASTPGDRGFFGYTF
CDR3 DNA: TGTGCCAGCACCCCCGGGGACAGGGGGTTTTTTGGCTACACCTTC